These T cell receptor beta chains were read from a single sample in a study of blood T cell repertoires in COVID-19. TCRdb's copy holds only in-frame clones and misses some; the assay was immunoSEQ multiplex PCR. The sample shows roughly 200,000 clones, approximately 87% of them seen only once. Sequenced material: peripheral blood. These receptor sequences come from a man between 60 and 70 years old who had recovered from COVID-19. Both conserved end residues are part of each CDR3. Each record gives: clone size, V gene, J gene, D gene, CDR3 protein, CDR3 DNA. The D gene is left open where the match is weak. Rows give clone size only sometimes, using once, few, many, or a class for an expanded clone.

abundance: -; v_gene: TRBV30; j_gene: TRBJ1-1; d_gene: -; CDR3aa: CAWSGGGLNTEAFF; CDR3nt: TGTGCCTGGAGCGGGGGGGGCCTGAACACTGAAGCTTTCTTT
abundance: few; v_gene: TRBV11-3; j_gene: TRBJ2-1; d_gene: TRBD2; CDR3aa: CASSLDQGGTSGINEQFF; CDR3nt: TGTGCCAGCAGCTTAGATCAAGGTGGGACTAGCGGGATCAATGAGCAGTTCTTC
abundance: -; v_gene: TRBV19; j_gene: TRBJ1-2; d_gene: TRBD1; CDR3aa: CASSQISGQGSDGYTF; CDR3nt: TGTGCCAGTAGCCAAATTTCGGGACAGGGATCCGATGGCTACACCTTC
abundance: -; v_gene: TRBV5-6; j_gene: TRBJ1-1; d_gene: -; CDR3aa: CASSLNRVEAFF; CDR3nt: TGTGCCAGCAGCTTAAACAGGGTCGAGGCTTTCTTT
abundance: -; v_gene: TRBV18; j_gene: TRBJ1-4; d_gene: -; CDR3aa: CASSPPVENEKLFF; CDR3nt: TGTGCCAGCTCACCACCGGTGGAGAATGAAAAACTGTTTTTT
abundance: -; v_gene: TRBV28; j_gene: TRBJ2-1; d_gene: -; CDR3aa: CASSPQVMGEQFF; CDR3nt: TGTGCCAGCAGTCCACAGGTAATGGGAGAGCAGTTCTTC
abundance: -; v_gene: TRBV1; j_gene: TRBJ2-4; d_gene: -; CDR3aa: CTSSPVGGRGGLAKNIQYF; CDR3nt: TGCACCAGCAGCCCAGTCGGGGGGCGCGGGGGATTAGCCAAAAACATTCAGTACTTC
abundance: -; v_gene: TRBV5-1; j_gene: TRBJ1-6; d_gene: -; CDR3aa: CASSLRSSYNSPLHF; CDR3nt: TGCGCCAGCAGCTTGAGGAGCTCCTATAATTCACCCCTCCACTTT
abundance: -; v_gene: TRBV2; j_gene: TRBJ2-1; d_gene: -; CDR3aa: CASTGLQVSNEQFF; CDR3nt: TGTGCCAGCACGGGACTTCAGGTGTCCAATGAGCAGTTCTTC
abundance: -; v_gene: TRBV27; j_gene: TRBJ1-1; d_gene: -; CDR3aa: CASSVEGRGLGEAFF; CDR3nt: TGTGCCAGCAGCGTCGAGGGGCGGGGGCTTGGTGAAGCTTTCTTT
abundance: -; v_gene: TRBV6-5; j_gene: TRBJ1-2; d_gene: TRBD1; CDR3aa: CASRGARQGGYTF; CDR3nt: TGTGCCAGTAGGGGCGCCCGACAGGGCGGCTACACCTTC
abundance: -; v_gene: TRBV6-5; j_gene: TRBJ2-7; d_gene: -; CDR3aa: CASSYWGSTYEQYF; CDR3nt: TGTGCCAGCAGTTACTGGGGCAGTACCTACGAGCAGTACTTC
abundance: once; v_gene: TRBV5-6; j_gene: TRBJ2-3; d_gene: -; CDR3aa: CASSLAGTGDTQYF; CDR3nt: TGTGCCAGCAGCTTGGCCGGGACTGGTGATACGCAGTATTTT
abundance: -; v_gene: TRBV3-1/TRBV3-2; j_gene: TRBJ2-1; d_gene: -; CDR3aa: CASNLGNEQFF; CDR3nt: TGTGCCAGCAACCTAGGCAATGAGCAGTTCTTC
abundance: many; v_gene: TRBV7-3; j_gene: TRBJ2-3; d_gene: TRBD1; CDR3aa: CASSEGRGPGSDTQYF; CDR3nt: TGTGCCAGCAGCGAGGGCAGGGGGCCTGGCTCAGATACGCAGTATTTT
abundance: -; v_gene: TRBV7-9; j_gene: TRBJ1-6; d_gene: -; CDR3aa: CASSRAVRAPLHF; CDR3nt: TGTGCCAGCAGCCGGGCGGTCAGGGCACCCCTCCACTTT
abundance: few; v_gene: TRBV20-1; j_gene: TRBJ2-7; d_gene: -; CDR3aa: CSARGPRGQYF; CDR3nt: TGCAGTGCTAGAGGACCCAGAGGGCAGTACTTC
abundance: once; v_gene: TRBV6-2/TRBV6-3; j_gene: TRBJ2-7; d_gene: TRBD1; CDR3aa: CASSYSGQGNPYEQYF; CDR3nt: TGTGCCAGCAGTTACTCCGGACAGGGGAATCCCTACGAGCAGTACTTC
abundance: -; v_gene: TRBV24-1; j_gene: TRBJ2-3; d_gene: -; CDR3aa: CATSDFGGHGTDTQYF; CDR3nt: TGTGCCACCAGTGATTTTGGGGGACACGGGACAGATACGCAGTATTTT
abundance: once; v_gene: TRBV18; j_gene: TRBJ1-5; d_gene: TRBD1; CDR3aa: CASSLKTGGAEQPQHF; CDR3nt: TGTGCCAGCTCACTCAAGACAGGGGGCGCGGAACAGCCCCAGCATTTT
abundance: -; v_gene: TRBV19; j_gene: TRBJ1-5; d_gene: -; CDR3aa: CASSISRNQPQHF; CDR3nt: TGTGCCAGTAGTATATCCAGGAATCAGCCCCAGCATTTT
abundance: -; v_gene: TRBV5-4; j_gene: TRBJ2-2; d_gene: TRBD1; CDR3aa: CASSLGTGGGGTGELFF; CDR3nt: TGTGCCAGCAGCTTGGGTACAGGGGGAGGCGGCACCGGGGAGCTGTTTTTT
abundance: -; v_gene: TRBV7-9; j_gene: TRBJ2-2; d_gene: TRBD1; CDR3aa: CASSKTTGMSGELFF; CDR3nt: TGTGCCAGCAGCAAGACGACAGGGATGAGCGGGGAGCTGTTTTTT
abundance: -; v_gene: TRBV6-4; j_gene: TRBJ2-1; d_gene: -; CDR3aa: CASSDPGFYNEQFF; CDR3nt: TGTGCCAGCAGTGACCCGGGATTCTACAATGAGCAGTTCTTC
abundance: -; v_gene: TRBV10-3; j_gene: TRBJ1-4; d_gene: TRBD1; CDR3aa: CAISESAGGRGEKLFF; CDR3nt: TGTGCCATCAGTGAGTCGGCAGGGGGCAGGGGAGAAAAACTGTTTTTT
abundance: -; v_gene: TRBV19; j_gene: TRBJ2-4; d_gene: TRBD1; CDR3aa: CASSIPTGGGFIAKNIQYF; CDR3nt: TGTGCCAGTAGTATCCCGACAGGGGGAGGTTTTATCGCCAAAAACATTCAGTACTTC
abundance: -; v_gene: TRBV10-3; j_gene: TRBJ2-3; d_gene: TRBD2; CDR3aa: CAISGALAGGTDTQYF; CDR3nt: TGTGCCATCAGTGGAGCTCTGGCGGGGGGCACAGATACGCAGTATTTT
abundance: -; v_gene: TRBV4-3; j_gene: TRBJ2-7; d_gene: TRBD1; CDR3aa: CASSQDRASYEQYF; CDR3nt: TGCGCCAGCAGCCAGGACAGGGCATCCTACGAGCAGTACTTC
abundance: -; v_gene: TRBV27; j_gene: TRBJ2-7; d_gene: TRBD1; CDR3aa: CASSWGQGASEQYF; CDR3nt: TGTGCCAGCAGTTGGGGACAGGGGGCTAGCGAGCAGTACTTC
abundance: -; v_gene: TRBV7-6; j_gene: TRBJ1-1; d_gene: TRBD1; CDR3aa: CASSPRTGTMNTEAFF; CDR3nt: TGTGCCAGCAGCCCTAGGACAGGGACTATGAACACTGAAGCTTTCTTT
abundance: -; v_gene: TRBV6-5; j_gene: TRBJ2-6; d_gene: -; CDR3aa: CASSQGSGANVLTF; CDR3nt: TGTGCCAGCAGCCAGGGGTCTGGGGCCAACGTCCTGACTTTC
abundance: -; v_gene: TRBV28; j_gene: TRBJ1-2; d_gene: TRBD1; CDR3aa: CASVEQGKQANYGYTF; CDR3nt: TGTGCCAGCGTAGAACAGGGGAAACAAGCTAACTATGGCTACACCTTC
abundance: -; v_gene: TRBV5-1; j_gene: TRBJ1-4; d_gene: -; CDR3aa: CASSSRTDGLHLFF; CDR3nt: TGCGCCAGCAGTAGTAGGACAGACGGTTTGCATCTGTTTTTT
abundance: -; v_gene: TRBV6-5; j_gene: TRBJ1-6; d_gene: -; CDR3aa: CASSYRTSSYNSPLHF; CDR3nt: TGTGCCAGCAGTTACCGAACCAGCTCCTATAATTCACCCCTCCACTTT
abundance: -; v_gene: TRBV30; j_gene: TRBJ2-1; d_gene: TRBD2; CDR3aa: CAWSGVAGVTGEQFF; CDR3nt: TGTGCCTGGAGTGGTGTAGCGGGAGTCACTGGTGAGCAGTTCTTC
abundance: -; v_gene: TRBV5-1; j_gene: TRBJ1-6; d_gene: -; CDR3aa: CASREEPNSPLHF; CDR3nt: TGCGCCAGCAGGGAGGAACCCAATTCACCCCTCCACTTT
abundance: -; v_gene: TRBV19; j_gene: TRBJ2-6; d_gene: TRBD1; CDR3aa: CASGDRGVIRGANVLTF; CDR3nt: TGTGCCAGTGGAGACAGGGGCGTCATTCGTGGGGCCAACGTCCTGACTTTC
abundance: -; v_gene: TRBV25-1; j_gene: TRBJ2-7; d_gene: TRBD2; CDR3aa: CASSFRTSSYEQYF; CDR3nt: TGTGCCAGCAGTTTCCGGACTAGCTCCTACGAGCAGTACTTC
abundance: once; v_gene: TRBV6-6; j_gene: TRBJ2-5; d_gene: TRBD2; CDR3aa: CAAAGGGGETQYF; CDR3nt: TGTGCCGCCGCGGGGGGGGGAGGCGAGACCCAGTACTTC
abundance: -; v_gene: TRBV6-5; j_gene: TRBJ2-7; d_gene: TRBD2; CDR3aa: CASSYSREGTYEQYF; CDR3nt: TGTGCCAGCAGTTACTCGAGGGAGGGCACCTACGAGCAGTACTTC
abundance: -; v_gene: TRBV28; j_gene: TRBJ2-5; d_gene: TRBD2; CDR3aa: CASRGLAGGTETQYF; CDR3nt: TGTGCCAGCAGGGGACTAGCGGGGGGGACAGAGACCCAGTACTTC
abundance: -; v_gene: TRBV24-1; j_gene: TRBJ2-7; d_gene: -; CDR3aa: CATSDPAEGAYEQYF; CDR3nt: TGTGCCACCAGTGACCCCGCGGAGGGGGCGTACGAGCAGTACTTC
abundance: -; v_gene: TRBV20-1; j_gene: TRBJ2-7; d_gene: -; CDR3aa: CSARSSHEQYF; CDR3nt: TGCAGTGCTAGGTCCTCCCACGAGCAGTACTTC
abundance: -; v_gene: TRBV6-2/TRBV6-3; j_gene: TRBJ1-5; d_gene: TRBD1; CDR3aa: CASSYRTGRDQPQHF; CDR3nt: TGTGCCAGCAGTTATCGGACAGGGCGAGATCAGCCCCAGCATTTT
abundance: -; v_gene: TRBV9; j_gene: TRBJ2-7; d_gene: TRBD2; CDR3aa: CASSPRSGLAGDEQYF; CDR3nt: TGTGCCAGCAGCCCACGATCCGGACTAGCGGGAGACGAGCAGTACTTC
abundance: -; v_gene: TRBV9; j_gene: TRBJ1-2; d_gene: TRBD1; CDR3aa: CASSVADRDYGYTF; CDR3nt: TGTGCCAGCAGCGTAGCTGACAGGGACTATGGCTACACCTTC
abundance: -; v_gene: TRBV5-1; j_gene: TRBJ1-2; d_gene: TRBD1; CDR3aa: CASSLARGQNYGYTF; CDR3nt: TGCGCCAGCAGCTTAGCTAGGGGGCAAAACTATGGCTACACCTTC
abundance: -; v_gene: TRBV2; j_gene: TRBJ2-5; d_gene: TRBD2; CDR3aa: CASSGPSGGEETQYF; CDR3nt: TGTGCCAGCAGTGGCCCTAGCGGGGGAGAAGAGACCCAGTACTTC
abundance: -; v_gene: TRBV30; j_gene: TRBJ1-2; d_gene: TRBD1; CDR3aa: CAWMEDRTGGNLIYGYTF; CDR3nt: TGTGCCTGGATGGAGGATAGGACAGGCGGAAACTTGATCTATGGCTACACCTTC
abundance: -; v_gene: TRBV5-1; j_gene: TRBJ1-6; d_gene: TRBD1; CDR3aa: CASSTSTGANSPLHF; CDR3nt: TGCGCCAGCAGCACCTCCACAGGGGCCAATTCACCCCTCCACTTT
abundance: -; v_gene: TRBV28; j_gene: TRBJ1-2; d_gene: TRBD1; CDR3aa: CASSTGQGMNYGYTF; CDR3nt: TGTGCCAGCAGTACAGGACAGGGGATGAACTATGGCTACACCTTC
abundance: -; v_gene: TRBV24-1; j_gene: TRBJ2-2; d_gene: -; CDR3aa: CATSDPALNTGELFF; CDR3nt: TGTGCCACCAGTGATCCCGCACTGAACACCGGGGAGCTGTTTTTT
abundance: -; v_gene: TRBV6-5; j_gene: TRBJ1-2; d_gene: -; CDR3aa: CASRRDSWGGYTF; CDR3nt: TGTGCCAGCAGACGGGACTCCTGGGGAGGCTACACCTTC